This T cell receptor beta chain was sequenced during a study of cytotoxic CD8 clonotypes in ibrutinib-treated CLL. The CDR3 is 14 residues long. CDR1 SGHAT and CDR2 FQDESV come from the germline V gene (reference sequence). Trimming cost V 1 base and J 9 bases; bases outside gene matches: 5. Profiling relied on immunoSEQ multiplex PCR, and the TCRdb table lists in-frame clones only, not all of them. The repertoire consists of 200,000 to 250,000 clones, with about four fifths occurring once and the leading ten covering more than 9.5%. The starting material was PBMCs, obtained after 12 months of ibrutinib treatment. The clonotype was recovered from a human donor with chronic lymphocytic leukemia. The chain carries TRBV11-1 and TRBJ2-1; 8 nucleotides agree with TRBD2. The CDR3 DNA reads as TGTGCCAGCAGCTTAGGAGCGGGAGATGGTGAGCAGTTCTTC. It encodes CASSLGAGDGEQFF. The full variable domain, in which reference TRBV11-1 and TRBJ2-1 provide the parts outside the CDR3, is EAEVAQSPRYKITEKSQAVAFWCDPISGHATLYWYRQILGQGPELLVQFQDESVVDDSQLPKDRFSAERLKGVDSTLKIQPAELGDSAMYLCASSLGAGDGEQFFGPGTRLTVL.